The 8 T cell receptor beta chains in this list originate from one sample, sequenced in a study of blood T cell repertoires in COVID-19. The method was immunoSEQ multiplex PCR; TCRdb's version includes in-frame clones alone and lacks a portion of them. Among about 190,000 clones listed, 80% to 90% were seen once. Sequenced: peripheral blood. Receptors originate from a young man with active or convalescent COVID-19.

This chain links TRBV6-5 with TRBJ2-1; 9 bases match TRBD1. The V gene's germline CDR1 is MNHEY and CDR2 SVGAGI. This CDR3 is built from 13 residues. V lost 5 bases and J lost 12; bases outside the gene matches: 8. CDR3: CASSHPGQGGQFF. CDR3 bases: TGTGCCAGCAGTCATCCGGGACAGGGAGGGCAGTTCTTC.

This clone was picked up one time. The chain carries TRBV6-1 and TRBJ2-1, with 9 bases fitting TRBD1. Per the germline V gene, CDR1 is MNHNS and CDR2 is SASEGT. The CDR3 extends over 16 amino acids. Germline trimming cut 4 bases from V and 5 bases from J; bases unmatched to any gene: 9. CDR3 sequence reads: CASSGVTGTGHNEQFF. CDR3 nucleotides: TGTGCCAGCAGTGGTGTAACTGGGACAGGGCACAATGAGCAGTTCTTC.

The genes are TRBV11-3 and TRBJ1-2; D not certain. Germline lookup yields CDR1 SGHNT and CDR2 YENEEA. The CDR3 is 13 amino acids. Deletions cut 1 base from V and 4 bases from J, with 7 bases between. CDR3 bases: TGTGCCAGCAGCTTAGGGACTTTCTATGGCTACACCTTC. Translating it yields CASSLGTFYGYTF.

The DNA of the CDR3 is TGTGCCAGCTCACCGGGGGGGCAGGGATCACCCCTCCACTTT. Encoded protein: CASSPGGQGSPLHF. The V gene is TRBV18, the J gene TRBJ1-6, with D possibly being TRBD1 (6 bases). This CDR3 is built from 14 residues. In germline, CDR1 is KGHSH, CDR2 LQKENI. Deletions cut 3 bases from V and 10 bases from J, with 13 bases between.

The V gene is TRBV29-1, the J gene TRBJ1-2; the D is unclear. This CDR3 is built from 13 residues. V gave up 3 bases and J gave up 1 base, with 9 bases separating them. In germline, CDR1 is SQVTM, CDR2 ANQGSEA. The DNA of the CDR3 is TGCAGCGTTGATGCCCAGGATAACTATGGCTACACCTTC. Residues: CSVDAQDNYGYTF.

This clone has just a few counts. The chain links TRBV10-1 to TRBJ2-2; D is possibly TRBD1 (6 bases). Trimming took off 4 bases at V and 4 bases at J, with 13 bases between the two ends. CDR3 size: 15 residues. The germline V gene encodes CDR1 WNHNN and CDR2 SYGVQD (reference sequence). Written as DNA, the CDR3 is TGCGCCAGCAGTGGTGCCCAGGGGTCCACCGGGGAGCTGTTTTTT. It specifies CASSGAQGSTGELFF.

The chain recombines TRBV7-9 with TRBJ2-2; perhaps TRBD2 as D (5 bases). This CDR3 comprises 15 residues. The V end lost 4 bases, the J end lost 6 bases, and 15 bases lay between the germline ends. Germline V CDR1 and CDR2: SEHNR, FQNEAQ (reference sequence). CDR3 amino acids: CASSSEGVGPGELFF. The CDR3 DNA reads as TGTGCCAGCAGCTCCGAGGGAGTCGGTCCCGGGGAGCTGTTTTTT.

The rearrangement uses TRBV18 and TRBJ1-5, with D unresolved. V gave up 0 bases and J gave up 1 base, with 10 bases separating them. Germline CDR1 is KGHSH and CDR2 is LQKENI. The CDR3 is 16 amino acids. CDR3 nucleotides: TGTGCCAGCTCACCACCCAGGACGGGGAGCAATCAGCCCCAGCATTTT. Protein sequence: CASSPPRTGSNQPQHF. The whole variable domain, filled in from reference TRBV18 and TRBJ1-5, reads NAGVMQNPRHLVRRRGQEARLRCSPMKGHSHVYWYRQLPEEGLKFMVYLQKENIIDESGMPKERFSAEFPKEGPSILRIQQVVRGDSAAYFCASSPPRTGSNQPQHFGDGTRLSIL.